Listed here are 32 T cell receptor beta chains from one sample, sequenced in a study of neoadjuvant anti-PD-1 for oral cavity cancer. Sequencing was performed with immunoSEQ multiplex PCR; in TCRdb, only in-frame clones are kept and a portion is missing. The table lists more than 25,000 clones, just under 80% of them singletons, with nearly 3.5% in the top ten. Documented time point: after neoadjuvant nivolumab, at surgical resection. The starting material was PBMCs, obtained after nivolumab (anti-PD-1) treatment. Receptors originate from a person between 40 and 79 years old with oral cavity squamous cell carcinoma.

This CDR3 is CASSLPQGSGGYTF. DNA for the CDR3: TGTGCCAGCAGCTTGCCCCAGGGCTCCGGCGGCTACACCTTC. The rearrangement links TRBV5-4 to TRBJ1-2, with D maybe TRBD1 (5 bases). Germline lookup yields CDR1 SGHNT and CDR2 YYREEE (reference sequence). Deletions cut 1 base from V and 8 bases from J, with 15 bases between. The CDR3 has 14 residues.

This rearrangement joins TRBV10-1 to TRBJ2-1; a possible D gene is TRBD2 (7 bases). CDR1 and CDR2 from the germline V gene are WNHNN and SYGVQD (reference sequence). The CDR3 covers 14 residues. V was pared by 3 bases and J by 8 bases, with 14 bases between. In DNA, the CDR3 is TGCGCCAGCAGTGACGGGGGGCCTCGGGATGAGCAGTTCTTC. Its protein is CASSDGGPRDEQFF.

This clone was found a few times. The CDR3 sequence is CASSESGQFEEQYF. The CDR3 coding sequence is TGCGCCAGCAGTGAGTCCGGGCAGTTCGAAGAGCAGTACTTC. V gene TRBV10-1 combines with J gene TRBJ2-7; no definite D call. V was clipped by 0 bases and J by 7 bases, with 13 bases between them. Germline loops: CDR1 WNHNN, CDR2 SYGVQD (reference sequence). The CDR3 has 14 amino acids.

V and J are TRBV7-8 and TRBJ1-2; D remains unclear. With 5 bases removed from V and 4 bases from J, the gap between germline ends came to 11 bases. Germline lookup yields CDR1 SGHVS and CDR2 FQNEAQ. The CDR3 is made up of 13 amino acids. The CDR3 loop reads CASSGTGPYGYTF. The CDR3 DNA is TGTGCCAGCAGCGGCACCGGGCCCTATGGCTACACCTTC.

The J gene is TRBJ2-5, the V gene TRBV5-1; weak D call: TRBD2 (5 bases). V was shortened by 5 bases and J by 3 bases, with 11 bases between the two germline ends. The germline V gene encodes CDR1 SGHRS and CDR2 YFSETQ. CDR3 length: 13 amino acids. The CDR3 nucleotides read TGCGCCAGCAGTCGGGGTACGGAAGAGACCCAGTACTTC. This gives the protein CASSRGTEETQYF. The full variable domain, in which reference TRBV5-1 and TRBJ2-5 provide the parts outside the CDR3, is KAGVTQTPRYLIKTRGQQVTLSCSPISGHRSVSWYQQTPGQGLQFLFEYFSETQRNKGNFPGRFSGRQFSNSRSEMNVSTLELGDSALYLCASSRGTEETQYFGPGTRLLVL.

This clone is a singleton in its sample. This chain joins TRBV28 and TRBJ1-2, with a possible D match to TRBD1 (5 bases). V lost 5 bases and J lost 4, with 14 bases in between. This CDR3 has 14 residues. The V gene's germline CDR1 is MDHEN and CDR2 SYDVKM. CDR3 in amino acids: CASSTGGGIYGYTF. CDR3 coding DNA: TGTGCCAGCAGTACCGGGGGGGGGATCTATGGCTACACCTTC.

In its sample, this clone was seen a few times. The chain uses TRBV6-5 and TRBJ1-1, with a weak D call TRBD1 (6 bases). CDR1 and CDR2 from the germline V gene are MNHEY and SVGAGI. CDR3 length equals 15 residues. V shed 8 bases and J shed 0 bases, with 16 bases lying between them. CDR3 DNA sequence: TGTGCCAGCCGCGCCCTTGGACAGATGAACACTGAAGCTTTCTTT. This codes for CASRALGQMNTEAFF.

V usage is TRBV13 and J usage is TRBJ1-1, with a tentative D call TRBD1 (5 bases). The CDR3 consists of 14 residues. V was pared by 4 bases and J by 0 bases, with 9 bases between. Germline CDR1 PRHDT, CDR2 FYEKMQ (reference sequence). The CDR3 is CASSSGTVNTEAFF. In nucleotides, the CDR3 is TGTGCCAGCAGCTCAGGGACGGTGAACACTGAAGCTTTCTTT.

This chain uses TRBV28 with TRBJ1-4; TRBD1 agrees at 8 bases. The CDR3 is made up of 18 amino acids. Losses at the gene ends were 2 bases for V and 7 bases for J; bases not matched to a gene: 15. The germline V gene has CDR1 MDHEN and CDR2 SYDVKM. CDR3 sequence reads: CASSLLMGAGGIGEKLFF. CDR3 nucleotides: TGTGCCAGCAGTTTACTGATGGGGGCAGGGGGCATAGGTGAAAAACTGTTTTTT.

The chain carries TRBV7-2 and TRBJ2-5; D call uncertain. CDR1 is SGHTA, CDR2 FQGNSA, per germline. The CDR3 is made up of 13 amino acids. Trimming left V 5 bases short and J 9 bases short, with 16 bases between. The CDR3 sequence: CASSLSRPVAQYF. In DNA form, the CDR3 reads TGTGCCAGCAGCCTCTCCCGCCCGGTGGCCCAGTACTTC.

The chain links TRBV7-9 to TRBJ1-5; the D gene is possibly TRBD1 (5 bases). This CDR3 contains 14 residues. In germline, CDR1 is SEHNR, CDR2 FQNEAQ (reference sequence). V lost 5 bases to trimming and J lost 7 bases, with 15 bases between them. CDR3 DNA: TGTGCCAGCAGCCCAGGGAGGGGTTGGCAGCCCCAGCATTTT. Translating gives CASSPGRGWQPQHF.

This clone was counted a few times. The genes are TRBV2 and TRBJ1-5; D might be TRBD1 (6 bases). CDR3 length equals 13 residues. Trimming left V 4 bases short and J 5 bases short, with 9 bases between. Germline values: CDR1 SNHLY, CDR2 FYNNEI. The CDR3 nucleotides are TGTGCCAGCAGTGCACAGGGTTATCAGCCCCAGCATTTT. As protein: CASSAQGYQPQHF.

This clone was observed a few times. The CDR3, as DNA: TGTGCCAGCAGCCCCCGAGGACAGCACAATGAGCAGTTCTTC. As protein: CASSPRGQHNEQFF. This chain joins TRBV7-4 and TRBJ2-1; a possible D gene is TRBD1 (6 bases). CDR3 length: 14 residues. V was pared by 5 bases and J by 5 bases, with 13 bases between. Germline V gene lookup returns CDR1 SGHVT and CDR2 SQSDAQ.

V usage is TRBV18 and J usage is TRBJ2-6; D could derive from TRBD1 or TRBD2 (5 bases each). The CDR3 totals 15 residues. The germline gives CDR1 KGHSH, CDR2 LQKENI. Trimming left V 0 bases short and J 3 bases short, with 6 bases between. The CDR3 DNA is TGTGCCAGCTCACCACCGGGGGTTGGGGCCAACGTCCTGACTTTC. Translated, it gives CASSPPGVGANVLTF.

The rearrangement uses TRBV5-6 and TRBJ2-3, with 12 positions matching TRBD2. The CDR3 has 16 residues. Looked up from germline, CDR1 is SGHDT and CDR2 is YYEEEE. The trim removed 10 bases at V and 4 bases at J, leaving 13 bases unmatched. The chain's CDR3 is CARWLAGGPPADTQYF. Here the CDR3 DNA reads TGTGCCCGGTGGCTAGCGGGGGGGCCCCCCGCAGATACGCAGTATTTT.

J is TRBJ1-6 and V is TRBV27; the match to TRBD1 covers 7 bases. CDR1 is MNHEY and CDR2 is SMNVEV in the germline V gene (reference sequence). With V trimmed by 7 bases and J by 5 bases, 11 bases remained unmatched. This CDR3 is 16 amino acids long. The CDR3: CASTRRTGPNNSPLHF. DNA of the CDR3: TGTGCCAGCACCCGAAGGACAGGACCGAATAATTCACCCCTCCACTTT.

CDR3 region: CASSLSAGRWDGYTF. For the CDR3, the DNA is TGTGCCAGCAGTTTATCGGCAGGGAGGTGGGATGGCTACACCTTC. The V call is TRBV27, the J call TRBJ1-2; tentative D call: TRBD1 (5 bases). Trimming stripped 0 bases from V and 6 bases from J, with 14 bases between. The CDR3 covers 15 residues. CDR1 is MNHEY and CDR2 is SMNVEV in the germline V gene (reference sequence).

The V and J genes are TRBV7-2 and TRBJ2-3; D could derive from TRBD1 or TRBD2 (5 bases each). V lost 5 bases, J lost 2 bases, and 17 bases lay in between. From germline, CDR1 is SGHTA and CDR2 FQGNSA. The CDR3 extends over 16 amino acids. The CDR3 coding sequence is TGTGCCAGCAGCCCCGCCGGACGGGGCCTCACAGATACGCAGTATTTT. Its translation is CASSPAGRGLTDTQYF. The complete variable domain, with remaining parts taken from reference TRBV7-2 and TRBJ2-3, reads GAGVSQSPSNKVTEKGKDVELRCDPISGHTALYWYRQSLGQGLEFLIYFQGNSAPDKSGLPSDRFSAERTGGSVSTLTIQRTQQEDSAVYLCASSPAGRGLTDTQYFGPGTRLTVL.

This clone was observed a handful of times. This CDR3 is CASSPAYEQYF. In DNA form, the CDR3 reads TGTGCCAGCAGTCCTGCCTACGAGCAGTACTTC. The rearrangement uses TRBV25-1 and TRBJ2-7; D unresolved. V shed 5 bases and J shed 2 bases, with 4 bases lying between them. The CDR3 runs to 11 residues. Looked up from germline, CDR1 is MGHDK and CDR2 is SYGVNS.

This clone was seen a few times. The V gene is TRBV2, the J gene TRBJ2-7; either TRBD1 or TRBD2 may supply D (6 bases each). Trimming removed 6 bases at V and 5 bases at J, with 17 bases between. The CDR3 sequence is 14 residues long. CDR1 SNHLY and CDR2 FYNNEI come from the germline V gene. CDR3 DNA sequence: TGTGCCAGCAGCCTTGTGAGGGGGGCAGACGAGCAGTACTTC. This codes for CASSLVRGADEQYF. Full variable domain (outside the CDR3, taken from reference TRBV2 and TRBJ2-7): EPEVTQTPSHQVTQMGQEVILRCVPISNHLYFYWYRQILGQKVEFLVSFYNNEISEKSEIFDDQFSVERPDGSNFTLKIRSTKLEDSAMYFCASSLVRGADEQYFGPGTRLTVT.

The chain employs TRBV2 and TRBJ2-3; no reliable D call. The V and J ends lost 4 bases and 2 bases respectively, with 13 bases between them. Per the germline V gene, CDR1 is SNHLY and CDR2 is FYNNEI. The CDR3 consists of 15 residues. The CDR3 loop is CASSGSLTSTDTQYF. The CDR3 region has the DNA TGTGCCAGCAGTGGGAGTCTCACCTCCACAGATACGCAGTATTTT.

The chain joins TRBV5-6 to TRBJ1-2; D is unclear. The CDR3 is 14 residues long. The germline V gene encodes CDR1 SGHDT and CDR2 YYEEEE. Trimming left V 0 bases short and J 11 bases short, with 17 bases between. Here the CDR3 reads CASSLVRLEVWYTF. The CDR3 nucleotides read TGTGCCAGCAGCTTGGTCAGGCTCGAAGTGTGGTACACCTTC.

This chain connects TRBV30 to TRBJ1-3, with unresolved D. Per the germline V gene, CDR1 is GTSNPN and CDR2 is SVGIG (reference sequence). Between the trimmed V and J ends, which lost 1 base and 2 bases, there was a span of 9 bases. The CDR3 has 14 residues. CDR3 in DNA: TGTGCCTGGAGTGCGGGCCCGGCTGGAAACACCATATATTTT. Amino acid sequence: CAWSAGPAGNTIYF.

The chain carries TRBV29-1 and TRBJ2-1; D gene unclear. V was pared by 4 bases and J by 0 bases, with 7 bases between. The CDR3 has 13 amino acids. Germline V gene data show CDR1 as SQVTM and CDR2 as ANQGSEA. The CDR3 DNA reads as TGCAGCGTTGCCAGGAGCTCCTACAATGAGCAGTTCTTC. Encoded protein: CSVARSSYNEQFF.

The chain links TRBV7-2 to TRBJ1-5; D gene uncertain. V lost 1 base, J lost 4 bases, and 8 bases lay in between. Germline V gene lookup returns CDR1 SGHTA and CDR2 FQGNSA. This CDR3 is built from 14 residues. The CDR3 region has the DNA TGTGCCAGCAGCTTAGTACAGTGGAATCAGCCCCAGCATTTT. Protein: CASSLVQWNQPQHF.

CDR3 sequence reads: CASSGGGTGELFF. The DNA for the CDR3 is TGTGCCAGCAGTGGAGGAGGCACCGGGGAGCTGTTTTTT. The chain links TRBV2 to TRBJ2-2, with D tentatively TRBD2 (5 bases). CDR1 SNHLY and CDR2 FYNNEI come from the germline V gene. V was clipped by 4 bases and J by 4 bases, with 7 bases between them. CDR3 length: 13 amino acids.

V gene TRBV19 combines with J gene TRBJ2-3; D not certain. The CDR3 is 13 amino acids. Germline CDR1 LNHDA, CDR2 SQIVND (reference sequence). Trimming took off 4 bases at V and 3 bases at J, with 8 bases between the two ends. CDR3 DNA: TGTGCCAGTAGTAATCAAGTAACAGATACGCAGTATTTT. Amino acid sequence: CASSNQVTDTQYF.

The chain employs TRBV7-9 and TRBJ2-1; D perhaps matches TRBD1 (6 bases). V shed 5 bases and J shed 7 bases, with 27 bases lying between them. The CDR3 is made up of 18 amino acids. Germline assignment: CDR1 SEHNR and CDR2 FQNEAQ (reference sequence). CDR3 sequence reads: CASSLYKAGERRENEQFF. The DNA for the CDR3 is TGTGCCAGCAGCCTCTATAAGGCAGGGGAGCGGCGAGAGAATGAGCAGTTCTTC. Full variable domain (missing parts from reference TRBV7-9 and TRBJ2-1): DTGVSQNPRHKITKRGQNVTFRCDPISEHNRLYWYRQTLGQGPEFLTYFQNEAQLEKSRLLSDRFSAERPKGSFSTLEIQRTEQGDSAMYLCASSLYKAGERRENEQFFGPGTRLTVL.

The gene calls are TRBV27 and TRBJ1-1; D perhaps matches TRBD1 (6 bases). With 3 bases removed from V and 1 base from J, the gap between germline ends came to 9 bases. Per the germline V gene, CDR1 is MNHEY and CDR2 is SMNVEV (reference sequence). This CDR3 region has 14 residues. The CDR3 nucleotides read TGTGCCAGCAGTTTGGGGGGCGCGAACACTGAAGCTTTCTTT. This gives the protein CASSLGGANTEAFF.

The chain joins TRBV7-2 to TRBJ1-4; TRBD1 aligns across 10 bases. The germline CDR1 and CDR2 sequences are SGHTA and FQGNSA. The V and J ends lost 10 bases and 8 bases, in that order; junction bases with no gene match: 13. The CDR3 extends over 15 amino acids. The CDR3 loop reads CATSRRGTGEEKLFF. The CDR3, as DNA: TGTGCCACCTCCCGCCGGGGGACAGGGGAGGAAAAACTGTTTTTT.

This chain uses TRBV27 with TRBJ1-2; weak D call: TRBD1 (5 bases). CDR1 MNHEY and CDR2 SMNVEV come from the germline V gene (reference sequence). V lost 10 bases and J 2 bases, leaving 20 bases between the germline ends. The CDR3 has 15 residues. As DNA, the CDR3 is TGTGCCACCAGACCAGCGGGGGGAACGAACTATGGCTACACCTTC. It codes for CATRPAGGTNYGYTF.

This chain uses TRBV6-1 with TRBJ2-7, with 8 bases fitting TRBD1. V was pared by 8 bases and J by 5 bases, with 5 bases of the junction left unmatched. CDR3 size: 12 residues. Germline V gene lookup returns CDR1 MNHNS and CDR2 SASEGT. CDR3 coding DNA: TGTGCCAGCTCCCGGACAGGGAACGAGCAGTACTTC. Translation: CASSRTGNEQYF.